These T cell receptor beta chains were read from a single sample in a study of cytomegalovirus exposure and HLA in healthy donors. Method: immunoSEQ multiplex PCR; TCRdb's copy keeps in-frame clones and lacks some. Here the sample spans some 140,000 clones, 80% being singletons. The source material was PBMCs. The receptor source for this set is a man younger than 40 in good health and CMV-seropositive. CDR3s include the opening cysteine and the closing phenylalanine or tryptophan. D genes are given only for firm matches.

>TRBJ2-3|TRBV7-8|-
CASGATLRSTDTQYF
>TRBJ2-7|TRBV2|TRBD2
CASSEAPASGFYEQYF
>TRBJ1-4|TRBV19|TRBD1
CASSMLGTGDEKLFF
>TRBJ1-5|TRBV6-4|-
CASRKQEDGNQPQHF
>TRBJ2-5|TRBV27|TRBD1
CASSSVRTGLQETQYF
>TRBJ2-7|TRBV7-2|-
CASSLELGDEQYF
>TRBJ2-7|TRBV7-2|-
CASSSQTMPEYF
>TRBJ2-1|TRBV5-1|TRBD2
CASSPLGQGSSGRADNEQFF
>TRBJ2-1|TRBV30|TRBD2
CAWRVSGITYNEQFF
>TRBJ2-7|TRBV27|TRBD1
CASRRGQGVREQYF
>TRBJ2-7|TRBV9|-
CASSVGDGDYEQYF
>TRBJ1-1|TRBV15|TRBD1
CATSRGDRGPGEAFF
>TRBJ2-3|TRBV15|TRBD2
CATSRDAGAAGVVDTQYF
>TRBJ2-3|TRBV14|-
CASSQGRGDTQYF